The 16 T cell receptor beta chains reported below all come from one sample, sequenced in a study of OX40 agonist ivuxolimab in advanced cancers. Sequenced by immunoSEQ multiplex PCR; TCRdb stores in-frame clones only, minus some. This sample has 65,000 to 85,000 clones, with around 84% found just once. The starting material was CD4+ or CD8+ T cells sorted from blood, obtained in a trial of the OX40 agonist ivuxolimab. Every receptor here comes from an adult with an advanced solid tumor such as melanoma, head and neck, liver or kidney cancer.

The rearrangement links TRBV10-3 to TRBJ1-1; 12 bases map to TRBD1. This CDR3 region has 15 residues. The germline gives CDR1 ENHRY, CDR2 SYGVKD. Trimming cost V 1 base and J 8 bases; bases outside gene matches: 5. The CDR3 coding sequence is TGTGCCATCAGTGAGTACGGGACAGGGGGCACCGAAGCTTTCTTT. It yields the protein CAISEYGTGGTEAFF.

For the CDR3, the DNA is TGCGCCAGCAGCTTGTGGGGAAAACAGGGGGGGAACACTGAAGCTTTCTTT. This sequence encodes CASSLWGKQGGNTEAFF. V is TRBV5-1 and J is TRBJ1-1; the match to TRBD1 covers 8 bases. Losses at the gene ends were 1 base for V and 1 base for J; bases not matched to a gene: 9. The CDR3 runs 17 residues. Germline CDR1 reads SGHRS; CDR2 reads YFSETQ.

This clone occurred once. V and J are TRBV29-1 and TRBJ1-4; 7 positions match TRBD1. V was clipped by 4 bases and J by 7 bases; unmatched bases: 3. Germline V lookup: CDR1 SQVTM, CDR2 ANQGSEA. The CDR3 loop spans 12 amino acids. Here the CDR3 reads CSVGGGVEKLFF. The CDR3 DNA reads as TGCAGCGTTGGAGGGGGCGTTGAAAAACTGTTTTTT. Complete variable domain (other parts from reference TRBV29-1 and TRBJ1-4): SAVISQKPSRDICQRGTSLTIQCQVDSQVTMMFWYRQQPGQSLTLIATANQGSEATYESGFVIDKFPISRPNLTFSTLTVSNMSPEDSSIYLCSVGGGVEKLFFGSGTQLSVL.

As for this clone: The same CDR3 is also encoded by other DNA sequences in this sample. J is TRBJ1-2 and V is TRBV28, with D unclear. Trimming took 2 bases from V and 2 from J, leaving 6 bases between them. Germline V gene sequence: CDR1 MDHEN, CDR2 SYDVKM. The CDR3 has 13 amino acids. The CDR3 DNA sequence: TGTGCCAGCAGTTTACGAGGGAACTATGGCTACACCTTC. Residues: CASSLRGNYGYTF.

This chain connects TRBV7-9 to TRBJ1-1, with TRBD1 as a possible D gene (5 bases). Germline V gene sequence: CDR1 SEHNR, CDR2 FQNEAQ (reference sequence). V was shortened by 3 bases and J by 0 bases, with 11 bases between the two germline ends. The CDR3 is made up of 15 amino acids. The CDR3 loop reads CASSLGGSVNTEAFF. The CDR3 DNA reads TGTGCCAGCAGCTTGGGGGGTAGTGTGAACACTGAAGCTTTCTTT. Combining the CDR3 with reference TRBV7-9 and TRBJ1-1 gives the whole variable domain DTGVSQNPRHKITKRGQNVTFRCDPISEHNRLYWYRQTLGQGPEFLTYFQNEAQLEKSRLLSDRFSAERPKGSFSTLEIQRTEQGDSAMYLCASSLGGSVNTEAFFGQGTRLTVV.

The V and J genes are TRBV4-1 and TRBJ2-7; D is unresolved. The germline V and J ends were trimmed by 2 bases and 3 bases, with 11 bases remaining between them. Germline CDR1 is MGHRA and CDR2 is YSYEKL. The CDR3 extends over 14 amino acids. DNA of the CDR3: TGCGCCAGCAGCCAACCTGGACGGAGCTACGAGCAGTACTTC. Translation: CASSQPGRSYEQYF.

The genes are TRBV11-2 and TRBJ2-7, with D unresolved. Between the trimmed V and J ends, which lost 3 bases and 6 bases, there was a span of 9 bases. The CDR3 totals 12 residues. Germline CDR1 SGHAT, CDR2 FQNNGV. CDR3 loop: CASSFSESEQYF. The CDR3 DNA reads TGTGCCAGCAGCTTTTCGGAGTCCGAGCAGTACTTC.

The table lists this clone with a count of one. The rearrangement joins TRBV7-2 to TRBJ2-5; 7 positions match TRBD2. The germline gives CDR1 SGHTA, CDR2 FQGNSA. With V trimmed by 2 bases and J by 1 base, 16 bases remained unmatched. This CDR3 is 19 amino acids long. CDR3 sequence: CASSLIPSVQGGSQETQYF. As DNA, the CDR3 is TGTGCCAGCAGCTTAATCCCCAGTGTTCAGGGAGGGAGCCAAGAGACCCAGTACTTC.

The chain recombines TRBV7-2 with TRBJ2-2; D might be TRBD1 (6 bases). Germline V gene data show CDR1 as SGHTA and CDR2 as FQGNSA. The germline V and J ends were trimmed by 5 bases and 0 bases, with 13 bases remaining between them. This CDR3 spans 16 amino acids. The CDR3 sequence: CASSLRDTSNTGELFF. CDR3 DNA: TGTGCCAGCAGCCTCCGGGACACCTCGAACACCGGGGAGCTGTTTTTT. Full variable domain (outside the CDR3, taken from reference TRBV7-2 and TRBJ2-2): GAGVSQSPSNKVTEKGKDVELRCDPISGHTALYWYRQSLGQGLEFLIYFQGNSAPDKSGLPSDRFSAERTGGSVSTLTIQRTQQEDSAVYLCASSLRDTSNTGELFFGEGSRLTVL.

The chain links TRBV28 to TRBJ1-1, with 8 nucleotides matching TRBD1. The junction had 16 bases not matched to a gene; V was cut back by 6 bases and J by 7 bases. The CDR3 has 16 amino acids. Germline assignment: CDR1 MDHEN and CDR2 SYDVKM. This CDR3 is CASSPGQGGPGGEAFF. The CDR3 DNA is TGTGCCAGCAGCCCTGGACAGGGAGGGCCCGGGGGTGAAGCTTTCTTT.

This chain links TRBV7-3 with TRBJ2-6; D gene unclear. Trimming stripped 5 bases from V and 4 bases from J, with 12 bases between. The CDR3 sequence is 15 residues long. The germline V gene has CDR1 SGHTA and CDR2 FQGTGA. The chain's CDR3 is CASSPSEQGANVLTF. The CDR3 DNA reads TGTGCCAGCAGCCCCTCTGAGCAGGGGGCCAACGTCCTGACTTTC.

The chain employs TRBV5-4 and TRBJ2-3; 8 bases are shared with TRBD2. V trimming: 5 bases; J trimming: 0 bases; junction bases outside the gene matches: 5. The CDR3 runs to 15 residues. Germline V gives CDR1 SGHNT, CDR2 YYREEE (reference sequence). Written as DNA, the CDR3 is TGTGCCAGCAGTGGCGGGGGGCGGAGCACAGATACGCAGTATTTT. This codes for CASSGGGRSTDTQYF.

The rearrangement uses TRBV6-5 and TRBJ2-5; 8 bases fit TRBD1. Germline V gene data show CDR1 as MNHEY and CDR2 as SVGAGI. V lost 0 bases and J lost 5; bases outside the gene matches: 2. The CDR3 sequence is 14 residues long. The chain's CDR3 is CASSYSDRAETQYF. The DNA of the CDR3 is TGTGCCAGCAGTTACTCGGACAGGGCGGAGACCCAGTACTTC.

The chain employs TRBV2 and TRBJ2-5; unclear D gene. CDR3 length: 13 residues. V shed 2 bases and J shed 5 bases, with 9 bases lying between them. Germline CDR1 SNHLY, CDR2 FYNNEI. CDR3 in DNA: TGTGCCAGCAGTGAATATGGTCCGGAGACCCAGTACTTC. Translating it yields CASSEYGPETQYF.

This clone occurred once. The CDR3 is CASSINRGHSPLHF. The CDR3 DNA reads TGTGCCAGTAGTATCAACAGGGGGCATTCACCCCTCCACTTT. The gene calls are TRBV19 and TRBJ1-6, with 9 bases that match TRBD1. Germline lookup yields CDR1 LNHDA and CDR2 SQIVND (reference sequence). V gave up 3 bases and J gave up 8 bases; unmatched junction bases: 2. The CDR3 is 14 residues long.

J is TRBJ1-4 and V is TRBV2, with a weak D call TRBD1 (5 bases). CDR3 length: 15 residues. V was cut by 1 base and J by 2 bases, with 8 bases left in between. Germline V gene lookup returns CDR1 SNHLY and CDR2 FYNNEI. In DNA, the CDR3 is TGTGCCAGCAGTGAAGTCCAGGGCACTAATGAAAAACTGTTTTTT. Translated, it gives CASSEVQGTNEKLFF. The entire variable domain, with the rest obtained from reference TRBV2 and TRBJ1-4, is as follows: EPEVTQTPSHQVTQMGQEVILRCVPISNHLYFYWYRQILGQKVEFLVSFYNNEISEKSEIFDDQFSVERPDGSNFTLKIRSTKLEDSAMYFCASSEVQGTNEKLFFGSGTQLSVL.